Only one count was recorded for the clone carrying this TCR beta chain. The record originates from a study of blood T cell repertoires in COVID-19. The overall study: The samples span acute and convalescent COVID-19 from the United States, Italy and Spain. In each case, the material was cDNA or gDNA derived from T cells, B-cell-depleted T cells, or PBMCs.

The CDR3 totals 20 residues. Methods used by the authors: For nucleated cells, counts were estimated from reference gene primer amplification. TCRdb's copy holds only in-frame clones and misses some; the assay was immunoSEQ multiplex PCR. The V and J calls and clone size come from that table; D and trimming were worked out from the DNA. Of tens of thousands of clones in the sample, less than 95% were seen once. Sequencing input: peripheral blood. The clonotype originates from a man between 45 and 60 years old with acute or convalescent COVID-19. The chain carries TRBV21-1 and TRBJ1-4; TRBD1 is taken as the D call from the table, unchecked against the DNA. TRBV21-1 corresponds to a pseudogene. The CDR3 region is CASSKGTGSSITATNEKLFF. CDR3 nucleotide sequence: TGTGCCAGCAGCAAGGGTACAGGGTCCTCGATAACTGCAACTAATGAAAAACTGTTTTTT.